Listed below are T cell receptor beta chains from one sample, sequenced in a study of Graves' ophthalmopathy and Graves' hyperthyroidism. TCRdb reprocessed the multiplex PCR reads with MiXCR, giving one entry per CDR3 protein. The sample lists 350,000 or so distinct CDR3 sequences; about a sixth were seen once. The source material was peripheral blood. The receptors come from an adult man with Graves' ophthalmopathy. Each CDR3 is given with its conserved first and last residue. A D gene is named only where the DNA matches it firmly. Size values are once, few and many counts, or a class for expanded clones, and some rows have none.

CDR3aa	CDR3nt	d_gene	v_gene	j_gene	abundance
CASTHDGGYSYEQYF	TGTGCCAGCACCCATGACGGGGGATACTCCTACGAGCAGTACTTC	NA	TRBV28	TRBJ2-7	many
CASSLAGQWDQPQHF	TGCGCCAGCAGCTTGGCGGGACAGTGGGATCAGCCCCAGCATTTT	TRBD1	TRBV5-1	TRBJ1-5	many
CASSLGFQGAQETQYF	TGTGCCAGCAGCTTAGGCTTCCAGGGGGCCCAAGAGACCCAGTACTTC	TRBD1	TRBV7-9	TRBJ2-5	many
CASSAGTGYGLTEAFF	TGTGCCAGCAGCGCAGGGACCGGGTACGGCCTAACTGAAGCTTTCTTT	NA	TRBV9	TRBJ1-1	few
CSARDLGRGYEQYF	TGCAGTGCTAGAGATTTAGGCAGGGGCTACGAGCAGTACTTC	NA	TRBV20-1	TRBJ2-7	NA
CASSNGQGVSGYTF	TGTGCCAGCAGTAACGGACAGGGAGTGAGTGGCTACACCTTC	TRBD1	TRBV6-5	TRBJ1-2	few
CATSRDTSGRLGSYEQYF	TGTGCCACCAGCAGAGATACTAGCGGGAGGCTAGGCTCCTACGAGCAGTACTTC	TRBD2	TRBV15	TRBJ2-7	NA
CASSYRGGWETQYF	TGTGCCAGCAGTTACAGAGGGGGCTGGGAGACCCAGTACTTC	TRBD1	TRBV6-5	TRBJ2-5	many
CASGSRRLNTEAFF	TGTGCCAGCGGTTCAAGGAGATTGAACACTGAAGCTTTCTTT	NA	TRBV6-5	TRBJ1-1	NA
CASSYRLQGTGELFF	TGTGCCAGCAGTTACAGGTTACAGGGGACCGGGGAGCTGTTTTTT	TRBD1	TRBV6-5	TRBJ2-2	many
CATSDPKRAEAFF	TGTGCCACCAGTGATCCTAAAAGGGCTGAAGCTTTCTTT	NA	TRBV24-1	TRBJ1-1	many
CASSFGGRARRETQYF	TGTGCCAGCAGCTTTGGTGGGAGGGCCCGGAGAGAGACCCAGTACTTC	TRBD2	TRBV11-2	TRBJ2-5	many
CASSRGTGNTEAFF	TGTGCCAGCAGCCGCGGGACAGGTAACACTGAAGCTTTCTTT	TRBD1	TRBV12-3/TRBV12-4	TRBJ1-1	NA
CASSAAVEETQYF	TGTGCCAGCTCAGCCGCGGTGGAAGAGACCCAGTACTTC	NA	TRBV18	TRBJ2-5	many
CSARGTYYGYTF	TGCAGCGCAAGGGGGACCTACTATGGCTACACCTTC	NA	TRBV29-1	TRBJ1-2	many
CSARSVSYGYTF	TGCAGCGCCCGCAGTGTGAGCTATGGCTACACCTTC	NA	TRBV29-1	TRBJ1-2	many
CASSHSSGQETQYF	TGTGCCAGCAGTCACTCTAGCGGACAAGAGACCCAGTACTTC	TRBD2	TRBV6-5	TRBJ2-5	once
CASSQDTAQTGETQYF	TGTGCCAGCAGCCAAGATACCGCGCAGACGGGAGAGACCCAGTACTTC	NA	TRBV4-2	TRBJ2-5	many
CASSPSTEQYF	TGTGCCAGCTCACCATCGACCGAGCAGTACTTC	NA	TRBV18	TRBJ2-7	many
CASNPDGFTLETQYF	TGCGCCAGCAACCCGGACGGCTTTACGCTAGAGACCCAGTACTTC	NA	TRBV5-1	TRBJ2-5	many
CASSQDRGLETQYF	TGTGCCAGCAGTCAGGACAGGGGGCTAGAGACCCAGTACTTC	TRBD1	TRBV27	TRBJ2-5	many
CASSRVEETQYF	TGTGCCAGCAGCCGGGTGGAAGAGACCCAGTACTTC	NA	TRBV6-2/TRBV6-3	TRBJ2-5	few
CASSFRGNSPLYGYTF	TGTGCCAGCAGTTTTCGGGGGAATTCCCCCCTTTATGGCTACACCTTC	NA	TRBV27	TRBJ1-2	many
CASQYRGPYEQYF	TGTGCCAGCCAATACAGGGGTCCCTACGAGCAGTACTTC	TRBD1	TRBV6-2/TRBV6-3	TRBJ2-7	many
CASSSSHEQYF	TGTGCCAGCAGTTCCAGCCACGAGCAGTACTTC	NA	TRBV28	TRBJ2-7	many
CASSKSVLGYEQYF	TGTGCCAGCAGCAAGTCGGTGCTCGGGTACGAGCAGTACTTC	NA	TRBV12-3/TRBV12-4	TRBJ2-7	many
CASSGPSGRSSYEQYF	TGTGCCAGCTCCGGGCCTAGCGGGAGGAGCTCCTACGAGCAGTACTTC	TRBD2	TRBV27	TRBJ2-7	few
CASSLVGTPYQETQYF	TGCGCCAGCAGCTTGGTCGGGACTCCGTACCAAGAGACCCAGTACTTC	NA	TRBV5-1	TRBJ2-5	many
CASSQDWLGRGYTF	TGCGCCAGCAGCCAAGATTGGTTGGGTCGCGGCTACACCTTC	NA	TRBV4-1	TRBJ1-2	NA
CAISEFARGGVNTGELFF	TGTGCCATCAGTGAGTTCGCCCGGGGAGGGGTAAACACCGGGGAGCTGTTTTTT	TRBD2	TRBV10-3	TRBJ2-2	many